This is a list of T cell receptor beta chains from one sample in a study of T cells in Graves' hyperthyroidism and ophthalmopathy. TCRdb called the multiplex PCR reads again in MiXCR, with one record for every CDR3 protein. This table holds about 640,000 distinct CDR3 sequences, around 20% found once. Sequencing was carried out using blood. The origin of the receptors is a man aged 25-45 years with Graves' ophthalmopathy. The CDR3 runs from the conserved cysteine through the conserved F or W.

v_gene	j_gene	CDR3aa
TRBV5-1	TRBJ2-3	CASSRTSGSTDTQYF
TRBV11-2	TRBJ2-5	CASSLGLGEQETQYF
TRBV27	TRBJ2-7	CASSPTRKFYEQYF
TRBV6-2/TRBV6-3	TRBJ2-1	CASSYGGLIDNEQFF
TRBV20-1	TRBJ1-4	CSARRPDGRNEKLFF
TRBV2	TRBJ1-5	CASSHSLLGDSNQPQHF
TRBV4-1	TRBJ2-7	CASSQDVWSSYEQYF
TRBV5-1	TRBJ2-3	CASSLVGKPSTDTQYF
TRBV12-3/TRBV12-4	TRBJ2-6	CASSFHSGRRSGANVLTF
TRBV3-1	TRBJ1-5	CASSQETYSNQPQHF
TRBV2	TRBJ1-2	CASSEEANYGYTF
TRBV4-3	TRBJ2-2	CASSQDAGPGELFF
TRBV27	TRBJ1-5	CASSLSAGDYSNQPQHF
TRBV6-2/TRBV6-3	TRBJ2-7	CASSHEETGYSYEQYF
TRBV6-1	TRBJ1-6	CASSPSAGGSNSPLHF
TRBV7-9	TRBJ2-7	CASNSNNYEQYF
TRBV12-3/TRBV12-4	TRBJ2-3	CASSRYQGVSTDTQYF
TRBV6-9	TRBJ1-6	CASSEQGNSPLHF
TRBV5-1	TRBJ2-7	CASSLENRDMREQYF
TRBV6-5	TRBJ1-1	CATTHSTGNTEAFF
TRBV19	TRBJ2-1	CASSNGLSNEQFF
TRBV6-2/TRBV6-3	TRBJ2-1	CASSAWGIYNEQFF
TRBV30	TRBJ2-7	CAWSEVPSAGDYEQYF
TRBV16	TRBJ1-4	CASSQSFNEKLFF
TRBV7-9	TRBJ2-5	CASTLGTGTAAQETQYF
TRBV12-3/TRBV12-4	TRBJ2-2	CASSLVGGANTGELFF
TRBV2	TRBJ2-7	CASSGDRPYEQYF
TRBV12-3/TRBV12-4	TRBJ2-7	CASGVASYEQYF
TRBV6-5	TRBJ2-1	CASSYGAGGPAEQFF
TRBV28	TRBJ2-1	CASSLIQGANEQFF
TRBV5-1	TRBJ2-6	CASSEGPFSGANVLTF
TRBV6-5	TRBJ1-1	CASSYSSVAAIFTEAFF
TRBV28	TRBJ1-5	CASSFWDRDANQPQHF
TRBV4-1	TRBJ1-5	CASSQGPPGTSNQPQHF
TRBV7-2	TRBJ2-1	CASSPRTGNEQFF
TRBV5-1	TRBJ2-7	CASSPPGESYEQYF
TRBV7-9	TRBJ2-2	CASLELQGAGELFF
TRBV5-1	TRBJ2-4	CASSAGLAGAVGNIQYF
TRBV5-1	TRBJ1-6	CASSSRPTGVNSPLHF
TRBV19	TRBJ2-2	CASTQTGVTGELFF
TRBV18	TRBJ1-2	CASSPTLEIGGYTF
TRBV20-1	TRBJ2-5	CSARDVLQNQETQYF
TRBV7-9	TRBJ2-7	CASTGGEGYEQYF
TRBV24-1	TRBJ2-3	CATSENAGGLKDTQYF
TRBV11-2	TRBJ2-5	CASSSGPGVQETQYF
TRBV5-1	TRBJ2-5	CASSWGEETQYF
TRBV12-5	TRBJ2-1	CASGLLGGSGEQFF
TRBV6-2/TRBV6-3	TRBJ2-1	CASSMRGQRRILGNNEQFF